This T cell receptor beta chain was profiled in a study of Graves' ophthalmopathy and Graves' hyperthyroidism. On the study more broadly: There was a collection of peripheral blood at initial diagnosis, before any treatment. Regarding the study as a whole: Most expanded thyroid clonotypes above 0.001 frequency also appeared in blood.

This CDR3 comprises 14 residues. V was shortened by 4 bases and J by 0 bases, with 9 bases between the two germline ends. The study excluded patients with other autoimmune diseases, uncontrolled infections, pregnancy or lactation. PBMCs were obtained from roughly 9.4 ml of fresh peripheral blood. As the template, RNA transcripts were used to amplify TCR beta CDR3 regions. The library came from an HTBI-primed first-round RT-PCR and a second-round multiplex PCR. TCRdb independently ran MiXCR on the multiplex PCR reads; one entry per CDR3 protein. The sample has about 210,000 distinct CDR3 sequences, 25% to 35% seen once; the top ten hold approximately 8.2%. Comments on this clonotype: Its antigen is unidentified.

The clonotype was recovered from a man aged 50 to 60 with Graves' ophthalmopathy. Sequenced sample: peripheral blood. This chain uses TRBV12-3 or TRBV12-4 with TRBJ2-5, with D perhaps being TRBD1 or TRBD2 (5 bases each). The CDR3 region is CASSSWGYQETQYF. For the CDR3, the DNA is TGTGCCAGCAGTTCGTGGGGGTACCAAGAGACCCAGTACTTC.